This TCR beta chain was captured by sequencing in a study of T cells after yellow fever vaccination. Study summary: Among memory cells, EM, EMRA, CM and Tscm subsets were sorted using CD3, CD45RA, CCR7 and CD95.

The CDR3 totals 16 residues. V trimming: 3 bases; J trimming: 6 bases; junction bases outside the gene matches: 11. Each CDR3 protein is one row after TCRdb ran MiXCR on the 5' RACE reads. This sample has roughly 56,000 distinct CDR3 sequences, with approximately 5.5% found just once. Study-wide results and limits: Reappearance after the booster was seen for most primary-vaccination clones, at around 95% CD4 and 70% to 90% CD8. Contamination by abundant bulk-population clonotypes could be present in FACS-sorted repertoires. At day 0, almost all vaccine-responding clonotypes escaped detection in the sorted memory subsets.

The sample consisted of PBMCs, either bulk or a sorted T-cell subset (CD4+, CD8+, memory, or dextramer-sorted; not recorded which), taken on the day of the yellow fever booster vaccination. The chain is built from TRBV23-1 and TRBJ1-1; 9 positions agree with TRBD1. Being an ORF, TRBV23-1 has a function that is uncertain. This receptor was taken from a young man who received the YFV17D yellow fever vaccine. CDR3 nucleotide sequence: TGCGCCAGCAGTCACACCCTGGGACAGGGATGGGCTGAAGCTTTCTTT. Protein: CASSHTLGQGWAEAFF.